This T cell receptor (beta chain) was observed in a study of blood T cell repertoires in COVID-19. Study background: Sources were T cells, B-cell-depleted T cells, or PBMCs; the material itself was cDNA or gDNA.

Germline CDR1 SGHTA, CDR2 FQGTGA. The CDR3 runs 13 residues. V shed 2 bases, J shed 8 bases, and the junction held 5 bases outside the gene matches. Some clones are missing from TCRdb's copy, which holds only in-frame ones; the method was immunoSEQ multiplex PCR. The sample carries about 240,000 clones, about four fifths recorded once. This receptor was taken from a woman older than 75 with acute or convalescent COVID-19. Sequencing was performed on peripheral blood. The chain is built from TRBV7-3 and TRBJ1-2; 7 bases line up with TRBD1. The CDR3 DNA reads as TGTGCCAGCAGCTTAGAGGGGGCACGGGGCTACACCTTC. It encodes CASSLEGARGYTF.